Shown below are 19 T cell receptor beta chains from a single sample sequenced in a study of CD8 T cells in Susac syndrome. When the RNA was reverse transcribed, random hexamers were used with an input of roughly 0.5 to 1 ug. TCRdb redid the calling of the immunoSEQ multiplex PCR reads with MiXCR, one entry per CDR3 protein. The repertoire holds about 120,000 distinct CDR3 sequences, with approximately 96% as singletons. Sequenced: CD4+ T cells from PBMCs. The source of these receptors is a human donor with Susac syndrome.

CDR3 coding DNA: TGCAGTGCCTACACACTAGCGGGTGGGGGATACGAGCAGTACTTC. Translating gives CSAYTLAGGGYEQYF. The rearrangement links TRBV20-1 to TRBJ2-7; 9 nucleotides line up with TRBD2. The ends lost 6 bases at V and 4 bases at J; junction bases unmatched: 13. This CDR3 is 15 amino acids long. Germline V gene sequence: CDR1 DFQATT, CDR2 SNEGSKA (reference sequence).

The chain is built from TRBV6-5 and TRBJ2-1, with D unclear. The germline CDR1 and CDR2 sequences are MNHEY and SVGAGI. V shed 2 bases and J shed 7 bases, with 21 bases lying between them. The CDR3 has 17 amino acids. In nucleotides, the CDR3 is TGTGCCAGCAGTTACAGGGCCACCTTCGTACTACGGAATGAGCAGTTCTTC. Translating it yields CASSYRATFVLRNEQFF.

The V gene is TRBV19, the J gene TRBJ2-3; D may correspond to TRBD1 or TRBD2 (5 bases each). Germline V gene data show CDR1 as LNHDA and CDR2 as SQIVND (reference sequence). V lost 6 bases and J lost 6, with 16 bases in between. The CDR3 runs to 14 residues. CDR3 DNA sequence: TGTGCCAGTAGGTCGGTGAGGGGCCGGGATACGCAGTATTTT. Translation gives CASRSVRGRDTQYF.

J is TRBJ2-2 and V is TRBV19, with D uncertain. V gave up 1 base and J gave up 7 bases, with 1 base separating them. The CDR3 is 11 residues long. Germline CDR1 is LNHDA and CDR2 is SQIVND (reference sequence). CDR3 nucleotides: TGTGCCAGTAGTATAGTCGGGGAGCTGTTTTTT. Translation: CASSIVGELFF. Drawing the rest from reference TRBV19 and TRBJ2-2, the complete variable domain is DGGITQSPKYLFRKEGQNVTLSCEQNLNHDAMYWYRQDPGQGLRLIYYSQIVNDFQKGDIAEGYSVSREKKESFPLTVTSAQKNPTAFYLCASSIVGELFFGEGSRLTVL.

This clonotype occurred once. The CDR3 DNA sequence: TGTGCCACCAGTCCGGACAGTAACACCGGGGAGCTGTTTTTT. Residues: CATSPDSNTGELFF. The chain links TRBV24-1 to TRBJ2-2; weak D call: TRBD1 (6 bases). Germline V gene lookup returns CDR1 KGHDR and CDR2 SFDVKD. Trimming removed 6 bases from V and 2 bases from J, with 9 bases in between. The CDR3 contains 14 residues.

This rearrangement joins TRBV20-1 to TRBJ1-3, with 9 bases aligning to TRBD1. The CDR3 covers 15 residues. V shed 0 bases and J 3 bases; nucleotides not matched to a gene: 3. Germline assignment: CDR1 DFQATT and CDR2 SNEGSKA (reference sequence). CDR3 sequence: CSAREETGGGNTIYF. The CDR3 DNA follows: TGCAGTGCTAGAGAAGAGACAGGGGGTGGAAACACCATATATTTT.

The CDR3 DNA is TGTGCCAGCAGGTATATCCAGAACACTGAAGCTTTCTTT. Its protein product is CASRYIQNTEAFF. The chain carries TRBV2 and TRBJ1-1; D is unresolved. The length of the CDR3 is 13 residues. V was clipped by 6 bases and J by 1 base, with 9 bases between them. CDR1 and CDR2 from the germline V gene are SNHLY and FYNNEI.

This clonotype was seen a single time. The gene calls are TRBV12-3 or TRBV12-4 and TRBJ1-3; 7 nucleotides line up with TRBD1. This CDR3 is 14 amino acids long. Germline trimming cut 5 bases from V and 0 bases from J; bases unmatched to any gene: 1. CDR3 residues: CASSTGDSGNTIYF. The CDR3 DNA sequence: TGTGCCAGCAGTACAGGGGACTCTGGAAACACCATATATTTT.

The chain uses TRBV18 and TRBJ1-1, with no clear D. Trimming stripped 1 base from V and 8 bases from J, with 5 bases between. Per germline, CDR1 KGHSH and CDR2 LQKENI. This CDR3 is built from 11 residues. CDR3 region: CASSPHREAFF. CDR3 nucleotides: TGTGCCAGCTCACCACATAGAGAAGCTTTCTTT. The variable domain in full, with the rest retrieved from reference TRBV18 and TRBJ1-1, is NAGVMQNPRHLVRRRGQEARLRCSPMKGHSHVYWYRQLPEEGLKFMVYLQKENIIDESGMPKERFSAEFPKEGPSILRIQQVVRGDSAAYFCASSPHREAFFGQGTRLTVV.

The chain couples TRBV29-1 to TRBJ2-4, with unresolved D. V lost 5 bases and J lost 8, with 19 bases in between. The length of the CDR3 is 14 residues. CDR1 SQVTM and CDR2 ANQGSEA come from the germline V gene. DNA of the CDR3: TGCAGCGTTTTGGTGGCTTATTCGGGCCACATTCAGTACTTC. Amino acid sequence: CSVLVAYSGHIQYF.

This chain connects TRBV3-1 to TRBJ1-4; 7 nucleotides match TRBD1. Germline V gives CDR1 LGHDT, CDR2 YNNKEL (reference sequence). V dropped 0 bases and J dropped 13; count of bases not matched to a gene: 5. There are 13 residues in the CDR3. The CDR3 is CASSQDIRTGLFF. The CDR3 DNA reads as TGTGCCAGCAGCCAAGATATCAGGACAGGACTGTTTTTT.

The chain carries TRBV5-6 and TRBJ1-1; no definite D call. CDR3 size: 12 residues. Germline CDR1 reads SGHDT; CDR2 reads YYEEEE. V was shortened by 1 base and J by 11 bases, with 12 bases between the two germline ends. The DNA for the CDR3 is TGTGCCAGCAGCTTGAACCGTCTGGAGGCTTTCTTT. Protein: CASSLNRLEAFF.

V is TRBV13 and J is TRBJ2-7, with TRBD2 matching over 14 bases. The CDR3 consists of 15 residues. Per germline, CDR1 PRHDT and CDR2 FYEKMQ (reference sequence). Trimming at V came to 5 bases and at J to 12 bases, leaving 12 bases not matched to a gene. CDR3: CASSVSGTSGSSWYF. The CDR3 DNA follows: TGTGCCAGCAGCGTTTCCGGGACTAGCGGGAGCTCCTGGTACTTC.

The chain uses TRBV3-1 and TRBJ2-3; D perhaps matches TRBD2 (5 bases). The germline V and J ends were trimmed by 1 base and 7 bases, with 12 bases remaining between them. From germline, CDR1 is LGHDT and CDR2 YNNKEL (reference sequence). There are 14 residues in the CDR3. For the CDR3, the DNA is TGTGCCAGCAGCCAAGCCATAAACGGGAATACGCAGTATTTT. Translated: CASSQAINGNTQYF.

The chain is built from TRBV3-1 and TRBJ1-2; D is possibly TRBD1 (5 bases). The CDR3 loop spans 12 amino acids. Germline V gene sequence: CDR1 LGHDT, CDR2 YNNKEL (reference sequence). V lost 4 bases, J lost 4 bases, and 7 bases lay in between. CDR3 sequence (DNA): TGTGCCAGCAGCCTTGGGGCCTATGGCTACACCTTC. Its protein is CASSLGAYGYTF. Full variable domain (remainder filled in from reference TRBV3-1 and TRBJ1-2): DTAVSQTPKYLVTQMGNDKSIKCEQNLGHDTMYWYKQDSKKFLKIMFSYNNKELIINETVPNRFSPKSPDKAHLNLHINSLELGDSAVYFCASSLGAYGYTFGSGTRLTVV.

This CDR3 reads CSARDPWGTQYF. The CDR3 DNA is TGCAGTGCTAGAGACCCCTGGGGGACGCAGTATTTT. This chain links TRBV20-1 with TRBJ2-3; D tentatively fits TRBD1 or TRBD2 (5 bases each). CDR1 and CDR2 from the germline V gene are DFQATT and SNEGSKA (reference sequence). Trimming took 0 bases from V and 9 from J, leaving 10 bases between them. CDR3 length equals 12 residues.

This rearrangement joins TRBV20-1 to TRBJ1-5, with 8 bases identical to TRBD1. This CDR3 comprises 13 residues. V gave up 6 bases and J gave up 6 bases; unmatched junction bases: 7. Germline V gene lookup returns CDR1 DFQATT and CDR2 SNEGSKA (reference sequence). As DNA, the CDR3 is TGCAGTGCATTCGCGGACAGGGCTCAGCCCCAGCATTTT. Encoded protein: CSAFADRAQPQHF.

The count of this clonotype is one. J is TRBJ2-1 and V is TRBV11-2; possible D gene TRBD2, 6 bases. With 5 bases removed from V and 5 bases from J, the gap between germline ends came to 22 bases. The germline gives CDR1 SGHAT, CDR2 FQNNGV. CDR3 length: 17 amino acids. The CDR3 DNA is TGTGCCAGCAGCCAGGGACTGCGTAGTGATCTCCACAATGAGCAGTTCTTC. Translation gives CASSQGLRSDLHNEQFF.

The chain uses TRBV5-4 and TRBJ2-2; D is unclear. Per the germline V gene, CDR1 is SGHNT and CDR2 is YYREEE (reference sequence). The CDR3 loop spans 14 amino acids. Trimming cost V 0 bases and J 1 base, with 4 bases left between them. The CDR3 protein is CASSLERNTGELFF. DNA for the CDR3: TGTGCCAGCAGCTTGGAACGGAACACCGGGGAGCTGTTTTTT.